This T cell receptor (beta chain) was identified during a study of cytomegalovirus exposure and HLA in healthy donors. Whole-study findings and limits: It was confirmed in vitro that a few of the CMV-associated chains were specific for CMV antigens. The authors listed 150 or so TCR beta chains as cytomegalovirus-associated. TCR association rates varied by HLA locus in a later analysis, with DRB1 highest and HLA-C lowest.

CDR3 size: 13 residues. The germline V gene has CDR1 GTSNPN and CDR2 SVGIG (reference sequence). V lost 5 bases to trimming and J lost 5 bases, with 15 bases between them. Details on this clone: Its antigen is unidentified.

Use of 60 Vbeta and 13 Jbeta primers characterized the PCR. Measured with immunoSEQ multiplex PCR; TCRdb has only the in-frame clones, and not every one. The repertoire has fewer than 150,000 clones, 60% to 85% of them found once; the top ten carry 3.9%. The sequence was obtained from a young man in good health and CMV-seronegative. The sample was PBMCs. The V and J genes are TRBV30 and TRBJ1-1; no firm D call. CDR3 loop: CAWDYSGLTEAFF. In DNA, the CDR3 is TGTGCCTGGGACTACAGTGGGCTGACTGAAGCTTTCTTT.